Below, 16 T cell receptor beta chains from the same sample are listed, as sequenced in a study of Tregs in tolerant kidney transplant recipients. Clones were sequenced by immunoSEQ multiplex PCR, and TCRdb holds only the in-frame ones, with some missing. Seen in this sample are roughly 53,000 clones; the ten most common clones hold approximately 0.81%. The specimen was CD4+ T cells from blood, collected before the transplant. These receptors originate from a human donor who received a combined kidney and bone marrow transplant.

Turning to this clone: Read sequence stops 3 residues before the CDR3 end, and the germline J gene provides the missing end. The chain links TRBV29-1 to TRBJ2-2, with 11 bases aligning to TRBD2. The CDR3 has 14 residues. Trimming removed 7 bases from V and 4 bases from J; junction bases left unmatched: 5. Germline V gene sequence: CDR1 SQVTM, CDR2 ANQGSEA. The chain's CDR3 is CSAIGTSGTGELFF. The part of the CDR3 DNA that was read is TGCAGCGCTATCGGGACTAGCGGCACCGGGGAG.

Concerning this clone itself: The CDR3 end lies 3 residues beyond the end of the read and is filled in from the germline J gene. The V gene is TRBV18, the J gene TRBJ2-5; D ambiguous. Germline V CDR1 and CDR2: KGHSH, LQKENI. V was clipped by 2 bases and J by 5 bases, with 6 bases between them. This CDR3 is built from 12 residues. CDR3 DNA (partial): TGTGCCAGCTCACCAAATTATGAGACC. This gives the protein CASSPNYET. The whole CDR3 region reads CASSPNYETQYF.

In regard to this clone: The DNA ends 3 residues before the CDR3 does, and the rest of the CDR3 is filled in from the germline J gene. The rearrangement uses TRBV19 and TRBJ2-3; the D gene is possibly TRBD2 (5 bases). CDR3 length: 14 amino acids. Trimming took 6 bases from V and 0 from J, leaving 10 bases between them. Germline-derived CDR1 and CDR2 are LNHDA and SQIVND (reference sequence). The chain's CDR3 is CASRDSPSTDTQYF. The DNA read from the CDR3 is TGTGCCAGTAGGGACTCGCCGAGCACAGATACG.

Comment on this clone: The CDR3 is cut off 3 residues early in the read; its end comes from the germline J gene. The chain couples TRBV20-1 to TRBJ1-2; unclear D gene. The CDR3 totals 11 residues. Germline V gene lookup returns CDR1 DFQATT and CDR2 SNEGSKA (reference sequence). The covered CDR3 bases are TGCAGCCTGCAAGGGTACGATGGC. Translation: CSLQGYDG. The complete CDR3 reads CSLQGYDGYTF.

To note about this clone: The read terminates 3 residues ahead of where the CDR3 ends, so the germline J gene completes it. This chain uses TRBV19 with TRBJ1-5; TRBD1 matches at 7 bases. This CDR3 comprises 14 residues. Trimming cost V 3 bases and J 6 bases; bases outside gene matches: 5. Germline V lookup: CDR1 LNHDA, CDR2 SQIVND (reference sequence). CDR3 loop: CASSITGDGQPQHF. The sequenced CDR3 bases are TGTGCCAGTAGTATTACAGGGGATGGTCAGCCC. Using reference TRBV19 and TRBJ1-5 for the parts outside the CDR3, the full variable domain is DGGITQSPKYLFRKEGQNVTLSCEQNLNHDAMYWYRQDPGQGLRLIYYSQIVNDFQKGDIAEGYSVSREKKESFPLTVTSAQKNPTAFYLCASSITGDGQPQHFGDGTRLSIL.

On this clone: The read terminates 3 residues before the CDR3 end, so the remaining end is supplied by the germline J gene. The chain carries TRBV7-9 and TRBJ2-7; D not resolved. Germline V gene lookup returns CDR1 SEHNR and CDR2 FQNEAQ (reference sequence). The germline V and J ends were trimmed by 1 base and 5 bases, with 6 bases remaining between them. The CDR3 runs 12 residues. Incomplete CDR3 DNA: TGTGCCAGCAGCTTAGAAGCCAACGAG. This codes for CASSLEANE. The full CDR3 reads CASSLEANEQYF.

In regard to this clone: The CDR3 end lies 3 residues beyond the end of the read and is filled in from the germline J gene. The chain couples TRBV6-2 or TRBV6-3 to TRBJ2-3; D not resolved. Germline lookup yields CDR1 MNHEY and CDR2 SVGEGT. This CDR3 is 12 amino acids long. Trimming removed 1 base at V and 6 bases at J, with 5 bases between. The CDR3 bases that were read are TGTGCCAGCAGTTACTTTCGTGATACG. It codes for CASSYFRDT. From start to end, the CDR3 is CASSYFRDTQYF.

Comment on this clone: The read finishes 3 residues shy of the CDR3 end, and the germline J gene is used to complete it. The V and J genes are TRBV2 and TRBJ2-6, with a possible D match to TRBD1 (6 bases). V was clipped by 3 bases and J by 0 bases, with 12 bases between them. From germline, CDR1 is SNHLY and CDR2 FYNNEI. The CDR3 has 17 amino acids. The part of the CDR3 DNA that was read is TGTGCCAGCAGTGATAGCAGGGGCCCCTCTGGGGCCAACGTC. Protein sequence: CASSDSRGPSGANV. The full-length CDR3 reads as CASSDSRGPSGANVLTF.

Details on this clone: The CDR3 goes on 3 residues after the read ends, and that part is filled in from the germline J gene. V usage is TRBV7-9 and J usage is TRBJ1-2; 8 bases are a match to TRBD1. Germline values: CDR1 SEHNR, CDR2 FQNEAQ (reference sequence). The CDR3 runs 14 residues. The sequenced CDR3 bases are TGTGCCAGCAGCTTGCAGGGGGCGAGAGGAGGC. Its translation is CASSLQGARGG. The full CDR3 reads CASSLQGARGGYTF.

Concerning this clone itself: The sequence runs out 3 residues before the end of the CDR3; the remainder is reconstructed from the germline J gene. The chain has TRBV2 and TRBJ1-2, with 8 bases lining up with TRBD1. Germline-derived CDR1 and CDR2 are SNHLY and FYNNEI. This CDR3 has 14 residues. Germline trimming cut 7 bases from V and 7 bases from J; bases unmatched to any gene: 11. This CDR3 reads CASNLGQGISGYTF. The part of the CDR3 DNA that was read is TGTGCCAGCAACCTTGGACAGGGAATTAGTGGC.

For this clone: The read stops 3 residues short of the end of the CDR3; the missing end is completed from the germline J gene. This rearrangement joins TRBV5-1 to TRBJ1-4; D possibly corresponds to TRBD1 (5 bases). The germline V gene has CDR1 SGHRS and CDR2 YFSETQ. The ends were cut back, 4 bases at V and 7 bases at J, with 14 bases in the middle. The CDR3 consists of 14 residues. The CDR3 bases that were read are TGCGCCAGCAGCACCGGGGGGGGAACTGAAAAA. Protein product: CASSTGGGTEK. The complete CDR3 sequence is CASSTGGGTEKLFF.

The chain's CDR3 is CSARSDRGNYGYTF. Incomplete CDR3 DNA: TGCAGTGCTAGGAGCGACAGGGGGAACTATGGC. The chain employs TRBV20-1 and TRBJ1-2, with 9 bases identical to TRBD1. The CDR3 end is not reached by the read, which stops 3 residues before it; the germline J gene fills it in. CDR1 and CDR2 from the germline V gene are DFQATT and SNEGSKA (reference sequence). The CDR3 is made up of 14 amino acids. The V and J ends lost 3 bases and 2 bases, in that order; junction bases with no gene match: 4.

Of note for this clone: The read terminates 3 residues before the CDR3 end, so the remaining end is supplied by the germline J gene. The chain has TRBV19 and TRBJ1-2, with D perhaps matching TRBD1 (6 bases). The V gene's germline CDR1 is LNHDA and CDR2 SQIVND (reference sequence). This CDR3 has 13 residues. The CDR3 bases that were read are TGTGCCAGTAACCGGCAGGGGCCGGGAGGC. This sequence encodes CASNRQGPGG. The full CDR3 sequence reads CASNRQGPGGYTF.

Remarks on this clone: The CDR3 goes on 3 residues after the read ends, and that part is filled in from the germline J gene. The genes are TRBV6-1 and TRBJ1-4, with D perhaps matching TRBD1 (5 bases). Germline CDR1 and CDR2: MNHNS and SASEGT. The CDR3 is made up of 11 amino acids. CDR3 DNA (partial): TGTGCCAGCAGTGAGAGGGGCGAA. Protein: CASSERGE. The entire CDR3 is CASSERGELFF.

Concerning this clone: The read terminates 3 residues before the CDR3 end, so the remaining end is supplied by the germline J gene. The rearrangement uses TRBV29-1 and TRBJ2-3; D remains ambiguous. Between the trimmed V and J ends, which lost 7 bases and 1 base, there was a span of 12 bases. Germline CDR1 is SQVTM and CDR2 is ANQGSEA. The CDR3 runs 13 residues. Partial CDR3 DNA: TGCAGCGCACAAGAGATGGGCACAGATACG. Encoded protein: CSAQEMGTDT. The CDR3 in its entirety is CSAQEMGTDTQYF.

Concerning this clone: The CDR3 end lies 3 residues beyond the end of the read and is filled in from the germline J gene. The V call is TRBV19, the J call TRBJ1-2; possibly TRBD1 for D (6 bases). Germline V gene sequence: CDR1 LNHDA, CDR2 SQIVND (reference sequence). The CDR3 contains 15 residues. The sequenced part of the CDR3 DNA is TGTGCCAGTAGTATCCAGACAGGTACAACTAGGGGC. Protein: CASSIQTGTTRG. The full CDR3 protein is CASSIQTGTTRGYTF.